The present TCR beta chain was sequenced within a study of immune evolution from preneoplasia to lung adenocarcinoma. Study background: HLA loss of heterozygosity: roughly 6.4% AIS, about 15% MIA, about 35% ADC, none AAH. Study results and limitations: Top clone frequencies peaked in normal lung, apparently declining through invasive adenocarcinoma.

The ends lost 3 bases at V and 0 bases at J; junction bases unmatched: 4. The V gene's germline CDR1 is SGHVS and CDR2 FQNEAQ. The length of the CDR3 is 17 residues. Notes on this clone: Its specificity is unknown.

Two lung cancer pathologists independently confirmed each histologic diagnosis. TCRdb's copy holds only in-frame clones and misses some; the assay was immunoSEQ multiplex PCR. The sample shows approximately 10,000 clones, about 85% of them seen only once. The J gene is TRBJ1-3, the V gene TRBV7-8; the match to TRBD1 covers 11 bases. This receptor was taken from a donor at least 70 years old with lung adenocarcinoma. What was sequenced was FFPE minimally invasive lung adenocarcinoma tissue. The CDR3: CASSFRTGGASGNTIYF. In DNA, the CDR3 is TGTGCCAGCAGCTTCCGGACAGGGGGCGCCTCTGGAAACACCATATATTTT.